Listed below are T cell receptor beta chains from one sample, sequenced in a study of CD8 T cells in Susac syndrome. MiXCR, run by TCRdb on the immunoSEQ multiplex PCR reads, gives a single entry per CDR3 protein. This sample yields about 190,000 distinct CDR3 sequences, of which around nine tenths are seen a single time; about 0.09% belongs to the top ten. The sample taken for sequencing was CD4+ T cells from PBMCs. These receptors all stem from a human donor with Susac syndrome. Each CDR3 is given with its conserved first and last residue. D genes are given only for firm matches. Some rows mark clone size as missing; the rest say once, few, many or name a class of expanded clone.

J,D,V,length,size,DNA,CDR3
TRBJ2-5,TRBD1,TRBV11-2,16,once,TGTGCCAGCAGCACCTCCGGGACAGGGGGCCGAAAGACCCAGTACTTC,CASSTSGTGGRKTQYF
TRBJ2-7,.,TRBV6-2/TRBV6-3,14,.,TGTGCCAGCAGAACGCGGGACTCTTCCTACGAGCAGTACTTC,CASRTRDSSYEQYF
TRBJ1-2,.,TRBV10-3,15,.,TGTGCCATCAGTGAGACCCTAACAGGGAGGGATGGCTACACCTTC,CAISETLTGRDGYTF
TRBJ2-7,.,TRBV12-3/TRBV12-4,15,once,TGTGCCAGCAGCCTGACCCTTCTTGACGGCTACGAGCAGTACTTC,CASSLTLLDGYEQYF
TRBJ2-7,TRBD1,TRBV12-3/TRBV12-4,15,.,TGTGCCAGCAGTCCCCGGACAGGGGGCGTTTCCGGGCAGTACTTC,CASSPRTGGVSGQYF
TRBJ2-6,.,TRBV30,13,.,TGTGCGTCGAAGTCTTCTGGGGCCAACGTCCTGACTTTC,CASKSSGANVLTF
TRBJ2-1,.,TRBV28,14,few,TGTGCCAGCAGCCCCGGGGACTCCTACAATGAGCAGTTCTTC,CASSPGDSYNEQFF
TRBJ1-3,.,TRBV5-1,14,.,TGCGCCAGCAGGGCTGCAGGGACTGGAAACACCATATATTTT,CASRAAGTGNTIYF
TRBJ2-1,TRBD2,TRBV5-6,15,.,TGTGCCAGCAGCTTGGGACTAGCGGGAGGGGGTGAGCAGTTCTTC,CASSLGLAGGGEQFF
TRBJ1-2,.,TRBV6-5,13,.,TGTGCCAGCAGTTACTCGCAGAACTATGGCTACACCTTC,CASSYSQNYGYTF
TRBJ1-6,.,TRBV12-3/TRBV12-4,15,.,TGTGCCAGCAGTTATACTCCCAACTTGGGTTCACCCCTCCACTTT,CASSYTPNLGSPLHF
TRBJ1-1,.,TRBV6-5,13,.,TGTGCCAGCAGTCCCCATTCACCCCCTGAAGCTTTCTTT,CASSPHSPPEAFF
TRBJ1-1,.,TRBV12-3/TRBV12-4,15,.,TGTGCCAGCAGTTTAAAGGCCCAAGGGAGCACTGAAGCTTTCTTT,CASSLKAQGSTEAFF
TRBJ2-1,.,TRBV29-1,11,.,TGCAGCGTTGATCGGTACAATGAGCAGTTCTTC,CSVDRYNEQFF
TRBJ1-3,.,TRBV29-1,14,.,TGCAGCGTGGATGACTTGTGTCTTGGAAACACCATATATTTT,CSVDDLCLGNTIYF
TRBJ2-1,.,TRBV5-1,16,.,TGCGCCAGCAGCTTGGTTCCCCCCAGCTCCTACAATGAGCAGTTCTTC,CASSLVPPSSYNEQFF
TRBJ1-2,.,TRBV20-1,18,.,TGCAGTGCTAGAGGTCGGGGGTTGGGAGGGCCGATTAACTATGGCTACACCTTC,CSARGRGLGGPINYGYTF
TRBJ2-1,.,TRBV18,15,once,TGTGCCAGCTCAACCTACCAGGGTGGTGGCGATGAGCAGTTCTTC,CASSTYQGGGDEQFF
TRBJ2-7,TRBD2,TRBV13,18,.,TGTGCCAGCAGCTTAACGACTAGCGATTGGATGTTACCCTACGAGCAGTACTTC,CASSLTTSDWMLPYEQYF
TRBJ1-1,.,TRBV6-5,15,.,TGTGCCAGCAGTTACTTCGTGACGGGGACCACTGAAGCTTTCTTT,CASSYFVTGTTEAFF
TRBJ2-1,TRBD2,TRBV5-1,14,once,TGCGCCAGCAGCTCTAGCGGGAACGCCCTTGAGCAGTTCTTC,CASSSSGNALEQFF
TRBJ2-3,.,TRBV3-1,13,once,TGTGCCAGCAGCCCCGTTGGGATTCCTACGCAGTATTTT,CASSPVGIPTQYF
TRBJ1-2,.,TRBV25-1,13,.,TGTGCCAGCAGTGAATTTGGGAGTTATGGCTACACCTTC,CASSEFGSYGYTF
TRBJ1-5,.,TRBV2,14,.,TGTGCCAGCAGATCTACCAGGCCTCTGGAGCCCCAGCATTTT,CASRSTRPLEPQHF
TRBJ1-4,.,TRBV20-1,14,.,TGCAGTGCCTCCCTCAGCGTACCTAATGAAAAACTGTTTTTT,CSASLSVPNEKLFF
TRBJ2-6,TRBD2,TRBV30,18,.,TGTGCCTGGAGGAGTCTAGCTAGCGGGGGCTCTGGGGCCAACGTCCTGACTTTC,CAWRSLASGGSGANVLTF
TRBJ2-5,TRBD2,TRBV20-1,16,.,TGCAGTACAACGACCTGGACTAGCGGAGAGGCGGAGACCCAGTACTTC,CSTTTWTSGEAETQYF
TRBJ1-1,.,TRBV5-4,13,.,TGTGCCAGCAGGAGGGTAGCTGGATCTGAAGCTTTCTTT,CASRRVAGSEAFF
TRBJ2-5,TRBD2,TRBV15,16,.,TGTGCCACCAGCAGAGAACTAGCGGGGGGTGGGGAGACCCAGTACTTC,CATSRELAGGGETQYF
TRBJ2-5,.,TRBV14,11,.,TGTGCCAGCAGCAACGGGGAGACCCAGTACTTC,CASSNGETQYF
TRBJ1-1,.,TRBV5-1,15,.,TGCGCCAGCAGCTTCACAGGGACATGGGGCACTGAAGCTTTCTTT,CASSFTGTWGTEAFF
TRBJ1-5,.,TRBV20-1,15,.,TGCAGTGCCGCACCCGGGGCCTTAAGCAATCAGCCCCAGCATTTT,CSAAPGALSNQPQHF
TRBJ2-4,.,TRBV28,11,.,TGTGCCAGCAGTTTTATGGACATTCAGTACTTC,CASSFMDIQYF
TRBJ2-1,.,TRBV5-1,16,.,TGCGCCAGCAGCTTTTCAACGCGGGACAGATACAATGAGCAGTTCTTC,CASSFSTRDRYNEQFF
TRBJ2-2,.,TRBV20-1,18,.,TGCAGTGCTAGGGCTGGAGGGGGCGGGGCAGCGAACACCGGGGAGCTGTTTTTT,CSARAGGGGAANTGELFF
TRBJ2-1,TRBD2,TRBV5-1,15,.,TGCGCCAGCAGCTTGGCGCGAGCGGGAGCGGATGAGCAGTTCTTC,CASSLARAGADEQFF
TRBJ1-2,TRBD1,TRBV5-1,15,.,TGCGCCAGCAGCTTGGCCGCGGACAGGGACTATGGCTACACCTTC,CASSLAADRDYGYTF
TRBJ1-5,.,TRBV25-1,14,.,TGTGCCAGCAGTGAAACAGGATTCAATCAGCCCCAGCATTTT,CASSETGFNQPQHF
TRBJ1-1,TRBD1,TRBV20-1,14,.,TGCAGTGCTAGTGCAGGGGGTATGAACACTGAAGCTTTCTTT,CSASAGGMNTEAFF
TRBJ2-1,.,TRBV2,14,.,TGTGCCAGCAGTGTGGACGGTACCTACAATGAGCAGTTCTTC,CASSVDGTYNEQFF
TRBJ1-2,TRBD1,TRBV3-1,15,.,TGTGCCAGCAGCCGCGGACAGGGGAGTAACTATGGCTACACCTTC,CASSRGQGSNYGYTF
TRBJ2-1,TRBD1,TRBV24-1,15,.,TGTGCCACCAGTATACTGGGACAGGACTACAATGAGCAGTTCTTC,CATSILGQDYNEQFF
TRBJ2-5,.,TRBV3-1,12,.,TGTGCCAGCAGCCAAAATTCAGAGACCCAGTACTTC,CASSQNSETQYF
TRBJ2-5,TRBD2,TRBV24-1,16,.,TGTGCCACCAGTGATTTCGCGGGAGGGACGTCAGAGACCCAGTACTTC,CATSDFAGGTSETQYF